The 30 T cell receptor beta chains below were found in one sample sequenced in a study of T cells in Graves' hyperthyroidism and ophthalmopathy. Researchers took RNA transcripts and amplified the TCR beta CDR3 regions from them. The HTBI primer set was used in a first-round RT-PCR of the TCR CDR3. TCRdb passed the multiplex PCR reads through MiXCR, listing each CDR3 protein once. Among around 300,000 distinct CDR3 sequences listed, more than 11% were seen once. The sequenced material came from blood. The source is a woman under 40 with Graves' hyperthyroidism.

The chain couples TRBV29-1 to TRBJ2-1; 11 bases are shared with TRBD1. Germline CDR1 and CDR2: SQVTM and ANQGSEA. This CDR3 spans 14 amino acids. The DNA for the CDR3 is TGCAACGTGGAAGGACAGGGGGCGCCCAATGAGCAGTTCTTC. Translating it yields CNVEGQGAPNEQFF.

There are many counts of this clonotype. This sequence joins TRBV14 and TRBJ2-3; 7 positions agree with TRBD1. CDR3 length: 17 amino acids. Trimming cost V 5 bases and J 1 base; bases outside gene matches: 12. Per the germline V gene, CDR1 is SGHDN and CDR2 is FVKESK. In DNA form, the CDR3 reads TGTGCCAGCAGCAGTCGAAGGGCAGGGGGAGGCACAGATACGCAGTATTTT. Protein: CASSSRRAGGGTDTQYF.

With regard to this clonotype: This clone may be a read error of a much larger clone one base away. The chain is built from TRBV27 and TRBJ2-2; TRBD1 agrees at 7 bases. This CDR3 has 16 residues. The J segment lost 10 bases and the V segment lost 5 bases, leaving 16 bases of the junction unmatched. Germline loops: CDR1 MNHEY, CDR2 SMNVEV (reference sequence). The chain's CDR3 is CASSPLLGQVTQELFF. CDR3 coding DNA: TGTGCCAGCAGTCCACTCCTCGGACAGGTCACGCAGGAGCTGTTTTTT.

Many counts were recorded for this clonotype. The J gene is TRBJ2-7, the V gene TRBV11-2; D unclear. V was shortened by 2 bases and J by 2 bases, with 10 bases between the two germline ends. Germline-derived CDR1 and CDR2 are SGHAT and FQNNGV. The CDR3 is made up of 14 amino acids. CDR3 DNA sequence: TGTGCCAGCAGCTTAAGGGCGGTGACCTACGAGCAGTACTTC. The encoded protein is CASSLRAVTYEQYF.

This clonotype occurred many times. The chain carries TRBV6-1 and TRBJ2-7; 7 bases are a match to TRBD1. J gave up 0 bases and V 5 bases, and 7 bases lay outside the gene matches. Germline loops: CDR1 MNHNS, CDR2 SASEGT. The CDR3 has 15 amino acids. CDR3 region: CASSFTGQNSYEQYF. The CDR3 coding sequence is TGTGCCAGCAGTTTCACGGGACAGAACTCCTACGAGCAGTACTTC.

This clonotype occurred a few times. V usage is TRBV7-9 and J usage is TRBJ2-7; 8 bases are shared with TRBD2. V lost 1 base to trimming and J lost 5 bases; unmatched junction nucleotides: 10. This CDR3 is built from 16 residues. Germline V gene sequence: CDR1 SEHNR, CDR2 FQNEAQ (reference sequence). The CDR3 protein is CASSLGVSGGGDEQYF. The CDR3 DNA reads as TGTGCCAGCAGCTTAGGGGTGAGCGGGGGTGGAGACGAGCAGTACTTC.

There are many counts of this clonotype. CDR3 sequence (DNA): TGTGCCAGCAGTGAAACGGCCGGGGGTCCCGGGGAGCTGTTTTTT. This sequence encodes CASSETAGGPGELFF. The rearrangement uses TRBV2 and TRBJ2-2; D is perhaps TRBD2 (6 bases). CDR1 and CDR2 from the germline V gene are SNHLY and FYNNEI. V lost 2 bases to trimming and J lost 6 bases, with 13 bases between them. This CDR3 has 15 residues.

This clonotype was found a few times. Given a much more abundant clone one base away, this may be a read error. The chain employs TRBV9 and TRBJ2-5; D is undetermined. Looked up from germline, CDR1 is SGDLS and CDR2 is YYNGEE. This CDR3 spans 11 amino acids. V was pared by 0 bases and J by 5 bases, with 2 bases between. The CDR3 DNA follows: TGTGCCAGCAGCGTAGATGAGACCCAGTACTTC. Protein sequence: CASSVDETQYF. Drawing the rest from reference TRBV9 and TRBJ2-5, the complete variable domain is DSGVTQTPKHLITATGQRVTLRCSPRSGDLSVYWYQQSLDQGLQFLIQYYNGEERAKGNILERFSAQQFPDLHSELNLSSLELGDSALYFCASSVDETQYFGPGTRLLVL.

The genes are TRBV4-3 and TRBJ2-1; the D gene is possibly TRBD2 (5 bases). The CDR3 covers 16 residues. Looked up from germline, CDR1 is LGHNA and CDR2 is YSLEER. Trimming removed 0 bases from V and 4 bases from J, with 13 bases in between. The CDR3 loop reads CASSQDLVGVYNEQFF. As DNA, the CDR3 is TGCGCCAGCAGCCAAGATCTGGTGGGAGTGTACAATGAGCAGTTCTTC.

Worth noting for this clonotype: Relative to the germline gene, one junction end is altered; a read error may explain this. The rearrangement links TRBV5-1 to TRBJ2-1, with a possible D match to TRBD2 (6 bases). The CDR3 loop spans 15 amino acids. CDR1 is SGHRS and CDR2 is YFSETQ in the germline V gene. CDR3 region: CVSSPGGSSYNEQFF. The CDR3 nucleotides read TGCGTCAGCAGCCCAGGAGGGAGCTCCTACAATGAGCAGTTCTTC.

The CDR3 reads CASRPARGKGGGELFF. As DNA, the CDR3 is TGTGCCAGCAGACCCGCACGGGGCAAGGGCGGCGGGGAGCTGTTTTTT. V is TRBV11-2 and J is TRBJ2-2, with D tentatively TRBD1 or TRBD2 (5 bases each). The CDR3 consists of 16 residues. Per the germline V gene, CDR1 is SGHAT and CDR2 is FQNNGV. The V gene lost 6 bases and the J gene lost 7 bases, with 21 bases spanning the gap.

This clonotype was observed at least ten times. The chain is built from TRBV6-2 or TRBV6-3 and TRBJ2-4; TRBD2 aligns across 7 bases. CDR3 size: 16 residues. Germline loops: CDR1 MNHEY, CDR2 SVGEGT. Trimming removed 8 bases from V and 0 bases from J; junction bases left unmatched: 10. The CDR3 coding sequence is TGTGCCAGCGGCGGTCGGCTAGCGGTAGCCAAAAACATTCAGTACTTC. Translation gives CASGGRLAVAKNIQYF.

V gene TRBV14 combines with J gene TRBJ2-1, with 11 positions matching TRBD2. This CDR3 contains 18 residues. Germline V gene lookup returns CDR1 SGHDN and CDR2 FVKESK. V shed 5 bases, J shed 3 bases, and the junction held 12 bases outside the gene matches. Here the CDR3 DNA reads TGTGCCAGCAGCATCTCTAGCGGGAGGCCCTTCTACTACAATGAGCAGTTCTTC. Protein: CASSISSGRPFYYNEQFF.

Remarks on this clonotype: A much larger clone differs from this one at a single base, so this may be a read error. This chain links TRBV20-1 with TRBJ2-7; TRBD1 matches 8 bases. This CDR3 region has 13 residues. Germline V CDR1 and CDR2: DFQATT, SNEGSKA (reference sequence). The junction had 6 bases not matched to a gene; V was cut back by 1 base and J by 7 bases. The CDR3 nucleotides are TGCAGTGCTAGAGGGACAGGGCAGGGTGAGCAGTACTTC. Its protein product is CSARGTGQGEQYF.

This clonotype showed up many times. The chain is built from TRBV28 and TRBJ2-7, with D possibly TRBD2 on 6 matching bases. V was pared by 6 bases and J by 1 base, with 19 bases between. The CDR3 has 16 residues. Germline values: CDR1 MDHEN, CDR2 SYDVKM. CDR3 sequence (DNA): TGTGCCAGCAGCCTCGGGCCGGGGGATTCATCCTACGAGCAGTACTTC. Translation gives CASSLGPGDSSYEQYF. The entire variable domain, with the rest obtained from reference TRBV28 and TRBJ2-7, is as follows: DVKVTQSSRYLVKRTGEKVFLECVQDMDHENMFWYRQDPGLGLRLIYFSYDVKMKEKGDIPEGYSVSREKKERFSLILESASTNQTSMYLCASSLGPGDSSYEQYFGPGTRLTVT.

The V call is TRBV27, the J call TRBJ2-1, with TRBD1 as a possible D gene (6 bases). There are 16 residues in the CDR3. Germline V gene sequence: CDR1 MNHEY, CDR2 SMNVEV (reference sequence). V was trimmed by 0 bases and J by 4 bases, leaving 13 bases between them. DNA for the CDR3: TGTGCCAGCAGTTTATCCGCAGGGGATACGTACAATGAGCAGTTCTTC. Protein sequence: CASSLSAGDTYNEQFF.

The CDR3 nucleotides are TGTGCCAGCAAGGACCAGAACGGTGGCTACACCTTC. It is translated as CASKDQNGGYTF. The chain uses TRBV25-1 and TRBJ1-2; D remains ambiguous. Deletions cut 7 bases from V and 7 bases from J, with 13 bases between. This CDR3 contains 12 residues. Germline values: CDR1 MGHDK, CDR2 SYGVNS.

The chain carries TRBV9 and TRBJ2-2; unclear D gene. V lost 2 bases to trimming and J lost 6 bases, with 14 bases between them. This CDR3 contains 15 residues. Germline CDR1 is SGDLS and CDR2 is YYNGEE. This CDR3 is CASSVRTTGSGELFF. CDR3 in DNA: TGTGCCAGCAGCGTTAGAACCACCGGTTCCGGGGAGCTGTTTTTT.

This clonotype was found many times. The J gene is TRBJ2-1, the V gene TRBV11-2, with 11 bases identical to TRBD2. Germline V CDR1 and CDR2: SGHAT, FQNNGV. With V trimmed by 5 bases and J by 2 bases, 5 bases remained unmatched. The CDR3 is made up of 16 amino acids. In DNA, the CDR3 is TGTGCCAGCAGCCTATCGGGACTAGCGGCCTACAATGAGCAGTTCTTC. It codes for CASSLSGLAAYNEQFF.

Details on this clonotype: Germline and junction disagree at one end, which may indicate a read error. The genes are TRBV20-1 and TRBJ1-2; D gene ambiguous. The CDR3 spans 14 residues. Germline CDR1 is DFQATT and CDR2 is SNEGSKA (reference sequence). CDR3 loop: CSAREARTPYGHTF. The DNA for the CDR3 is TGCAGTGCTAGAGAGGCGCGGACCCCCTATGGCCACACCTTC.

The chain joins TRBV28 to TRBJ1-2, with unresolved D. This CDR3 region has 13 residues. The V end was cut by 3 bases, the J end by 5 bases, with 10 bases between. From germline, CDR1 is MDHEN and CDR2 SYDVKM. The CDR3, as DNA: TGTGCCAGCAGTTTGGAAAAGAGGTATGGCTACACCTTC. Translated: CASSLEKRYGYTF.

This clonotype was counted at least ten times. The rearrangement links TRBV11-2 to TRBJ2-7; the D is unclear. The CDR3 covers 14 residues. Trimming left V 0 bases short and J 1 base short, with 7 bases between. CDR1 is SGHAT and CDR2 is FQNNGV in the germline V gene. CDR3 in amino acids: CASSLEGRSYEQYF. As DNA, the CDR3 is TGTGCCAGCAGCTTAGAGGGCCGGTCCTACGAGCAGTACTTC.

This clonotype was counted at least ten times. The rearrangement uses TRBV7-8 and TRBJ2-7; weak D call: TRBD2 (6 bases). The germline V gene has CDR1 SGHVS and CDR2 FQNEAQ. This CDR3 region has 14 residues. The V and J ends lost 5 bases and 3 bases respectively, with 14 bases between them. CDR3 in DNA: TGTGCCAGCAGCCCCGGAAGGGGAGGCTACGAGCAGTACTTC. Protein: CASSPGRGGYEQYF.

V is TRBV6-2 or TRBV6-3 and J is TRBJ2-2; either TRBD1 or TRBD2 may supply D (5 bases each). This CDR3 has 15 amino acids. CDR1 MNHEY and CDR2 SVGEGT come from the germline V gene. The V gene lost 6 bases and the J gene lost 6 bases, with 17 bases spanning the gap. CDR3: CASRAGTSQPGELFF. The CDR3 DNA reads TGTGCCAGCAGAGCTGGGACCTCCCAGCCCGGGGAGCTGTTTTTT.

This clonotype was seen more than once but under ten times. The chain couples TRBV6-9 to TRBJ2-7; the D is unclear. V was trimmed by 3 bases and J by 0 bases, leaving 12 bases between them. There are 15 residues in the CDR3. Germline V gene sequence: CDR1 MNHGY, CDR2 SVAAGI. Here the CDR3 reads CASSYPEISSYEQYF. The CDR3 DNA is TGTGCCAGCAGTTACCCCGAGATAAGCTCCTACGAGCAGTACTTC.

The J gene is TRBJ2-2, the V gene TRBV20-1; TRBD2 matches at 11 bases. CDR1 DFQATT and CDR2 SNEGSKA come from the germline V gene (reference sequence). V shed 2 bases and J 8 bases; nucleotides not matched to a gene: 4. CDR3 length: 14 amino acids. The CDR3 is CSARTSGSKGELFF. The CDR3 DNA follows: TGCAGTGCTAGAACTAGCGGGAGTAAGGGGGAGCTGTTTTTT.

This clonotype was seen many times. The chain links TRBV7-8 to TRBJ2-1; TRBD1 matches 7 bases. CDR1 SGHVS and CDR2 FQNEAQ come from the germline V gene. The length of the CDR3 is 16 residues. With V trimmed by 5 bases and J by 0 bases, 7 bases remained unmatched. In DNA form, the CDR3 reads TGTGCCAGCAGCAGGAGTAACAGGGGCTCCTACAATGAGCAGTTCTTC. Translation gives CASSRSNRGSYNEQFF.

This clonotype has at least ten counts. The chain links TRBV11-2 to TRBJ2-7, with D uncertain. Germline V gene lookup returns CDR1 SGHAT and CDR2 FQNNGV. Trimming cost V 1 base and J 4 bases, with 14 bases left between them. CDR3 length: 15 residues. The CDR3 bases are TGTGCCAGCAGCTTAGCACCAGACGTAATTTACGAGCAGTACTTC. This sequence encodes CASSLAPDVIYEQYF.

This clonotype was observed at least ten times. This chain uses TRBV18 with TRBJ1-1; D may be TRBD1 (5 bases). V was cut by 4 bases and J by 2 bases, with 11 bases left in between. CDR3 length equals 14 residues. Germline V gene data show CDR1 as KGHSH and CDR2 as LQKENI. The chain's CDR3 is CASSLRDVNTEAFF. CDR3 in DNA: TGTGCCAGCTCACTAAGGGACGTAAACACTGAAGCTTTCTTT.

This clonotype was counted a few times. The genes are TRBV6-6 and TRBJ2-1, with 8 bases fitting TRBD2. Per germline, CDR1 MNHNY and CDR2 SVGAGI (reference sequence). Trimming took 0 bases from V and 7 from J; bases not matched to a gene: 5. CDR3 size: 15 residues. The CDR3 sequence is CASSYSSGSRNEQFF. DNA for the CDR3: TGTGCCAGCAGTTACTCCAGCGGGAGTAGGAATGAGCAGTTCTTC.